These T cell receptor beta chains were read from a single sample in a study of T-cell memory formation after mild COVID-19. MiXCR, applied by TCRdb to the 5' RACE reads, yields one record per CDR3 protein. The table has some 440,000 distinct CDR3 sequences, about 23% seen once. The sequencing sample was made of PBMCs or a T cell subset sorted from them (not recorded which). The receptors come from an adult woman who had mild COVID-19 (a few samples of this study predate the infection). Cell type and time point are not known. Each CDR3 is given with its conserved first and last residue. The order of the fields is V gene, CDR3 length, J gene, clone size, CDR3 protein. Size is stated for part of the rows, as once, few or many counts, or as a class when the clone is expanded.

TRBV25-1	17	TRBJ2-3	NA	CASSGTSGGRSTDTQYF
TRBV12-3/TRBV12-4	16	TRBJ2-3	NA	CASGTSGGTSTDTQYF
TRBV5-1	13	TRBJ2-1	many	CASAAGYYNEQFF
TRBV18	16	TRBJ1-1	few	CASSPLYRVEDTEAFF
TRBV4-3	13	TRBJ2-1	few	CASSQVPYNEQFF
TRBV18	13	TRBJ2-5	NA	CASSPGHQETQYF
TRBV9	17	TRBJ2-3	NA	CASSPSLAGGWSDTQYF
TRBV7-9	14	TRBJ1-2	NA	CASSLGSRKYGYTF
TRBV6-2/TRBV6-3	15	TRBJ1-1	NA	CASSYDDRYGTEAFF
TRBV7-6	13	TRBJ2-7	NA	CASSAGGGAEQYF
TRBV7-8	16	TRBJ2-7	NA	CASSLVVWQGMGEQYF
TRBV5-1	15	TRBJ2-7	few	CASSFEDRGFYEQYF
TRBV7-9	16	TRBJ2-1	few	CASSPMTSGGIYEQFF
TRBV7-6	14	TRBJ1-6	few	CASSLVADNSPLHF
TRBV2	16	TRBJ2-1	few	CASGLTGGLSYNEQFF
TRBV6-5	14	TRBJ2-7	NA	CASSYSWQFYEQYF
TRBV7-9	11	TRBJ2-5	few	CASSRKETQYF